These T cell receptor beta chains were read from a single sample in a study of blood T cell repertoires in COVID-19. The table came from immunoSEQ multiplex PCR; TCRdb's copy has only in-frame clones and leaves some out. The sample comprises about 160,000 clones, roughly 89% of which are singletons, and around 4% rests with the top ten. The sequencing sample was made of peripheral blood. Receptor source: an older woman who had recovered from COVID-19. CDR3s include the opening cysteine and the closing phenylalanine or tryptophan.

length: 17
J: TRBJ2-1
V: TRBV5-1
CDR3: CASSLAPPGQGYNEQFF

length: 17
J: TRBJ1-3
V: TRBV6-1
CDR3: CASSEALQGISGNTIYF

length: 15
J: TRBJ2-7
V: TRBV28
CDR3: CASSLQGGVSREQYF

length: 14
J: TRBJ1-1
V: TRBV19
CDR3: CASSIWAHRGEAFF

length: 13
J: TRBJ1-2
V: TRBV4-1
CDR3: CASSQERVGGYTF

length: 14
J: TRBJ1-6
V: TRBV2
CDR3: CASSPRTGDSPLHF

length: 16
J: TRBJ2-1
V: TRBV9
CDR3: CASSVLGGGSYNEQFF

length: 12
J: TRBJ1-2
V: TRBV7-9
CDR3: CASIGGPPGYTF

length: 15
J: TRBJ2-2
V: TRBV2
CDR3: CASSPGTRSTGELFF

length: 19
J: TRBJ2-3
V: TRBV5-1
CDR3: CASSLALRVGAGVQGTQYF

length: 16
J: TRBJ2-7
V: TRBV6-2/TRBV6-3
CDR3: CASSHQDRLLTYEQYF

length: 14
J: TRBJ1-5
V: TRBV28
CDR3: CASSPFNADQPQHF

length: 12
J: TRBJ2-1
V: TRBV7-8
CDR3: CASSLNPGEQFF

length: 14
J: TRBJ2-4
V: TRBV16
CDR3: CASTTDRGENIQYF

length: 19
J: TRBJ2-1
V: TRBV23-1
CDR3: CAPPGAQPKWERGNPEQFF

length: 13
J: TRBJ1-1
V: TRBV28
CDR3: CASSLSGVTEAFF

length: 14
J: TRBJ1-1
V: TRBV5-1
CDR3: CASSVQGQNTEAFF

length: 15
J: TRBJ2-1
V: TRBV6-2/TRBV6-3
CDR3: CASSRIRGSYNEQFF

length: 13
J: TRBJ2-1
V: TRBV27
CDR3: CASSLVGQSIRFF

length: 14
J: TRBJ2-5
V: TRBV7-9
CDR3: CASSFSGGEETQYF

length: 15
J: TRBJ2-2
V: TRBV11-2
CDR3: CASSLDRASTGELFF

length: 15
J: TRBJ1-4
V: TRBV30
CDR3: CAWSVTLTGVEKLFF

length: 15
J: TRBJ1-1
V: TRBV18
CDR3: CASSQGTGGNTEAFF

length: 12
J: TRBJ2-5
V: TRBV29-1
CDR3: CSVGLLQETQYF

length: 15
J: TRBJ1-2
V: TRBV19
CDR3: CASSPWTGGAHGYTF

length: 16
J: TRBJ2-3
V: TRBV5-1
CDR3: CASSLAKAGHTDTQYF

length: 18
J: TRBJ2-2
V: TRBV4-2
CDR3: CASSPFTRQGSNTGELFF

length: 12
J: TRBJ2-1
V: TRBV12-5
CDR3: CASGLAAGEQFF

length: 15
J: TRBJ1-2
V: TRBV28
CDR3: CASSLDTKANYGYTF

length: 14
J: TRBJ1-4
V: TRBV27
CDR3: CASSSTGEYEKLFF

length: 12
J: TRBJ2-5
V: TRBV29-1
CDR3: CSVSTGIETQYF

length: 17
J: TRBJ2-3
V: TRBV24-1
CDR3: CATSEPSGSRGTDTQYF

length: 16
J: TRBJ2-7
V: TRBV20-1
CDR3: CSASETSGGLTYEQYF

length: 13
J: TRBJ2-5
V: TRBV6-5
CDR3: CASRSTDQETQYF

length: 16
J: TRBJ2-1
V: TRBV3-1/TRBV3-2
CDR3: CASSPPGTGGLNEQFF

length: 13
J: TRBJ2-7
V: TRBV5-1
CDR3: CASSLSQGDEQYF

length: 16
J: TRBJ2-1
V: TRBV21-1
CDR3: CASSKTSGAPNNEQFF

length: 13
J: TRBJ1-4
V: TRBV2
CDR3: CASAGRGWEKLFF

length: 14
J: TRBJ1-6
V: TRBV2
CDR3: CASSTGTPNSPLHF

length: 15
J: TRBJ2-3
V: TRBV6-2/TRBV6-3
CDR3: CASSLREPPSRGQYF

length: 15
J: TRBJ1-6
V: TRBV5-1
CDR3: CASSSGGGAFSPLHF

length: 13
J: TRBJ2-1
V: TRBV7-3
CDR3: CASSLNSGGSQFF

length: 12
J: TRBJ1-1
V: TRBV6-1
CDR3: CASSEEQGDAFF